The rows below give T cell receptor beta chains drawn from one sample of a study of T cell responses to AZD1222 COVID-19 vaccine. TCRdb keeps only in-frame clones here, not all; method: immunoSEQ multiplex PCR. The sample has under 200,000 clones, 94% seen once. The sequencing used peripheral blood, collected on day 0 of AZD1222 vaccination. All receptors come from an adult in good health. CDR3s include the opening cysteine and the closing phenylalanine or tryptophan. The D gene is left open where the match is weak. The size entry is marked missing in some rows and otherwise reads once, few, many or a size class.

cdr3_nt cdr3_aa j_call d_call clone_size v_call
TGTGCCAGCAGCTTCGGGGGGCAGCAGGCCTATGGCTACACCTTC CASSFGGQQAYGYTF TRBJ1-2 . . TRBV7-2
TGTGCCAGCAGTTTAACGACAGATTACAATGAGCAGTTCTTC CASSLTTDYNEQFF TRBJ2-1 . . TRBV28
TGTGCCAGCAGCCAAGAGGGGACTGGCTCACCCCTCCACTTT CASSQEGTGSPLHF TRBJ1-6 . once TRBV14
TGTGCCAGCAGTCCCCGGGACAGGGGAGGTGAGCAGTTCTTC CASSPRDRGGEQFF TRBJ2-1 TRBD1 . TRBV6-5
TGTGCCAGTAGTACCACTAGCGGGAGTCTCGAGCAGTACTTC CASSTTSGSLEQYF TRBJ2-7 TRBD2 . TRBV19
TGTGCCAGCAGCGTAGCGGACGGTAACTATGGCTACACCTTC CASSVADGNYGYTF TRBJ1-2 . . TRBV9
TGTGCCAGCAGCTTAGACGGCACAGATACGCAGTATTTT CASSLDGTDTQYF TRBJ2-3 . . TRBV7-9
TGTGCCAGCACGGCCGCACCGGGCGGCTACACCTTC CASTAAPGGYTF TRBJ1-2 . once TRBV6-5
TGTGCCAGCAGCCTCGCTCGTGTTGGGAAAGGTCAGCCCCAGCATTTT CASSLARVGKGQPQHF TRBJ1-5 . . TRBV7-8
TGCAGTGCTATCGCGGGAAACACCATATATTTT CSAIAGNTIYF TRBJ1-3 . . TRBV20-1
TGCGCCAGCAGCTTGTCAGGGGGCGGAGATGAGCAGTTCTTC CASSLSGGGDEQFF TRBJ2-1 TRBD1 . TRBV5-1
TGTGCCTGGTGGTGGAAAGGGGCAGTATTGAACACTGAAGCTTTCTTT CAWWWKGAVLNTEAFF TRBJ1-1 . few TRBV30
TGCGCCAGCTCCGGAGGACAGGGACTATGGACTGAAGCTTTCTTT CASSGGQGLWTEAFF TRBJ1-1 TRBD1 . TRBV5-1
TGTGCCAGTAGTGCAGACAGGGGGCGCGGGTTTCGGTATGGCTACACCTTC CASSADRGRGFRYGYTF TRBJ1-2 TRBD1 . TRBV19
TGTGCCAGCAGCTTGTCGCAGGGGTTCTACTCCTACGAGCAGTACTTC CASSLSQGFYSYEQYF TRBJ2-7 . . TRBV5-8
TGTGCCAGCAGCTTGAGACGGGACAGGGGCTACGAGCAGTACTTC CASSLRRDRGYEQYF TRBJ2-7 TRBD1 few TRBV5-4
TGTGCCAGCAGTCCCCCGGGACAGACGGAACTGTTTTTT CASSPPGQTELFF TRBJ1-4 TRBD1 . TRBV28
TGTGCCAGCAGCTTATCGGCGGGAGGGCCGTTCTTC CASSLSAGGPFF TRBJ2-1 TRBD2 . TRBV5-4
TGTGCCAGCAGCTTACAGTCGTCAGAACTCTACGAGCAGTACTTC CASSLQSSELYEQYF TRBJ2-7 . . TRBV11-2
TGTGCCTGGAGGCTAGCGGTCCTACCGGACACCGGGGAGCTGTTTTTT CAWRLAVLPDTGELFF TRBJ2-2 TRBD2 . TRBV30
TGTGCCAGCAGCTTAGACCAGGCCTACGAGCAGTACTTC CASSLDQAYEQYF TRBJ2-7 . . TRBV7-9
TGCAGTGCTAGTTGGAGGGGGGGCCCAGATACGCAGTATTTT CSASWRGGPDTQYF TRBJ2-3 . . TRBV20-1
TGTGCCAGCAGCGCCTCTGGAAACACCATATATTTT CASSASGNTIYF TRBJ1-3 . once TRBV9
TGTGCCAGCAGCCGGAACAGGGGGGCCGGCTACACCTTC CASSRNRGAGYTF TRBJ1-2 TRBD1 once TRBV3-1/TRBV3-2
TGCAGCGTTGATCGTAGTAGGGGAGGCTACACCTTC CSVDRSRGGYTF TRBJ1-2 . . TRBV29-1
TGTGCCAGCAGCTGGTACAGGGAGGACTATGGCTACACCTTC CASSWYREDYGYTF TRBJ1-2 . few TRBV6-5
TGTGCCATCAGTGAGGGGTACGAGCAGTACTTC CAISEGYEQYF TRBJ2-7 . . TRBV10-3
TGTGCCAGCAGCTTAGGGGGAATTGACGAAAAACTGTTTTTT CASSLGGIDEKLFF TRBJ1-4 . . TRBV7-2
TGTGCCAGCTACAGGGCCCCGAACACTGAAGCTTTCTTT CASYRAPNTEAFF TRBJ1-1 . . TRBV27
TGTGCCAGCAGTGAAACGGATGGGGTAAACTCACCCCTCCACTTT CASSETDGVNSPLHF TRBJ1-6 . . TRBV6-1
TGTGCCAGCAGTTACCAGAATCAGCCCCAGCATTTT CASSYQNQPQHF TRBJ1-5 . . TRBV6-6
TGTGCCAGCAGCTTGAGCAGCTTCAATGAAAAACTGTTTTTT CASSLSSFNEKLFF TRBJ1-4 . few TRBV7-6
TGCAGTGCGCCATGGGGATATGGCTACACCTTC CSAPWGYGYTF TRBJ1-2 . . TRBV20-1
TGTGCCAGTAGTATCGTGGCAGGGGGTGATTACGAGCAGTACTTC CASSIVAGGDYEQYF TRBJ2-7 TRBD1 . TRBV19
TGTGCCAGCAGTTACCAGGGGAGAGTCTACGAGCAGTACTTC CASSYQGRVYEQYF TRBJ2-7 . . TRBV5-4
TGCGCCAGCAGCTTGGATGGGGAAAGGTACGAGCAGTACTTC CASSLDGERYEQYF TRBJ2-7 . . TRBV5-1
TGTGCCAGCAGCCTAGCGGGAGGGTCCCACAATGAGCAGTTCTTC CASSLAGGSHNEQFF TRBJ2-1 TRBD2 . TRBV3-1/TRBV3-2
TGTGCCAGCAGAGGACAGGGGGCGAGTCAGCCCCAGCATTTT CASRGQGASQPQHF TRBJ1-5 TRBD1 . TRBV2
TGTGCCAGCAGGCCCGGGACTACGAGCGGCGTCCTGACTTTC CASRPGTTSGVLTF TRBJ2-6 TRBD2 . TRBV2
TGTGCCAGCAGCTTAGCGTCGGGTGTAACCTACGAGCAGTACTTC CASSLASGVTYEQYF TRBJ2-7 . . TRBV7-9
TGTGCCAGCTCCAGGGGGATAAGTGAGACCCAGTACTTC CASSRGISETQYF TRBJ2-5 TRBD1 . TRBV18
TGTGCCAGCAGCTCTCGGACAGGCTCTGGGGCCAACGTCCTGACTTTC CASSSRTGSGANVLTF TRBJ2-6 TRBD1 . TRBV7-2
TGTGCCAGCAGTTTCAAGGGGTCACCCCTCCACTTT CASSFKGSPLHF TRBJ1-6 . . TRBV12-3/TRBV12-4
TGTGCCAGCAGCCTCGGTAGTAGGGCCGAGCAGTACTTC CASSLGSRAEQYF TRBJ2-7 . . TRBV7-8
TGTGCCCTCCTAACGGGGCAGGGGGCCTACAATGAGCAGTTCTTC CALLTGQGAYNEQFF TRBJ2-1 TRBD1 . TRBV2
TGCGCCAGCAGCTTGGGTAGCACAGGGATTTATGGCTACACCTTC CASSLGSTGIYGYTF TRBJ1-2 . . TRBV5-1
TGCGCCAGCAGCCCGGGGGAGGCGCGTTCACCCCTCCACTTT CASSPGEARSPLHF TRBJ1-6 . . TRBV5-1
TGTGCCAGCACTGAAGGGGGGGTCTCCAAAAACATTCAGTACTTC CASTEGGVSKNIQYF TRBJ2-4 . . TRBV28
TGTGCCAGCAGTGACCCCATGGCTGAAGCTTTCTTT CASSDPMAEAFF TRBJ1-1 . . TRBV6-1
TGTGCCAGCAGTGCAAGAACGGGCGCCTCCTACAATGAGCAGTTCTTC CASSARTGASYNEQFF TRBJ2-1 . . TRBV11-2
TGTGCCAGCAGCTTTCCGCGGACAGAGGGTGGCTACACCTTC CASSFPRTEGGYTF TRBJ1-2 . . TRBV7-9
TGTGCCAGCAGTGAACAGACCGCTAACAACCTCTTT CASSEQTANNLF TRBJ1-1 . . TRBV2
TGTGCCAGCAGTGAATTGATCCCCCACCAGCATTTT CASSELIPHQHF TRBJ1-5 . once TRBV2
TGTGCCATCAGTGAGGAGTCTGGCTACACCTTC CAISEESGYTF TRBJ1-2 . . TRBV10-3
TGTGCCAGCAGCCTCGGGAACACTGAAGCTTTCTTT CASSLGNTEAFF TRBJ1-1 . once TRBV3-1/TRBV3-2
TGTGCCAGCAGCATCCGGGGCAGGGTCTCACCCCTCCACTTT CASSIRGRVSPLHF TRBJ1-6 . few TRBV27
TGTGCCAGCAGCTTATTCGCGGAAGAGACCCAGTACTTC CASSLFAEETQYF TRBJ2-5 . . TRBV7-2
TGCGCCAGCAGCTTGGGGACAGGGTTAATCCACGAGCAGTACTTC CASSLGTGLIHEQYF TRBJ2-7 TRBD1 few TRBV5-1
TGTGCCAGCACCGAGGGGACTTACCTTGGAAACACCATATATTTT CASTEGTYLGNTIYF TRBJ1-3 . . TRBV3-1/TRBV3-2
TGTGCCAGTTCAGGGTTGTTAACAGATACGCAGTATTTT CASSGLLTDTQYF TRBJ2-3 . once TRBV19